Below are 23 T cell receptor beta chains sequenced from a single sample in a study of cytomegalovirus exposure and HLA in healthy donors. The PCR contained 60 Vbeta and 13 Jbeta primers. Sequenced by immunoSEQ multiplex PCR; TCRdb stores in-frame clones only, minus some. The data hold roughly 80,000 clones, with approximately 61% observed a single time. Sequenced: PBMCs. Receptors were obtained from a woman between 45 and 60 years old in good health and CMV-seropositive.

CDR3 sequence: CASSKDSGGRIAYEQYF. The CDR3 bases are TGTGCCAGCAGCAAAGATAGCGGGGGTCGAATAGCGTACGAGCAGTACTTC. The rearrangement links TRBV21-1 to TRBJ2-7; TRBD2, as called in the table, went unchecked against the DNA. TRBV21-1 is annotated as a pseudogene. The CDR3 consists of 17 residues.

V and J are TRBV19 and TRBJ1-2, with D unclear. Per germline, CDR1 LNHDA and CDR2 SQIVND (reference sequence). The CDR3 loop spans 11 amino acids. Trimming removed 5 bases from V and 5 bases from J, with 6 bases in between. CDR3: CASSPEYGYTF. CDR3 nucleotides: TGTGCCAGTAGTCCGGAGTATGGCTACACCTTC.

The chain is built from TRBV7-9 and TRBJ1-1; unclear D gene. Germline V gene data show CDR1 as SEHNR and CDR2 as FQNEAQ (reference sequence). V dropped 5 bases and J dropped 8 bases, with 18 bases sitting between them. The CDR3 covers 14 residues. CDR3 coding DNA: TGTGCCAGCAGCGCCCAACAGAGTCACAAAGAAGCTTTCTTT. This codes for CASSAQQSHKEAFF.

The J gene is TRBJ2-7, the V gene TRBV6-6; 10 nucleotides line up with TRBD2. V shed 2 bases and J 6 bases; nucleotides not matched to a gene: 4. This CDR3 contains 14 residues. Germline lookup yields CDR1 MNHNY and CDR2 SVGAGI (reference sequence). The CDR3 protein is CASSYGLAGAEQYV. CDR3 DNA sequence: TGTGCCAGCAGTTACGGGCTAGCGGGGGCCGAGCAGTACGTC.

V usage is TRBV30 and J usage is TRBJ1-5; D is undetermined. Trimming cost V 0 bases and J 0 bases, with 3 bases left between them. Germline CDR1 and CDR2: GTSNPN and SVGIG (reference sequence). CDR3 length equals 13 residues. The CDR3 spells CAWSVYSNQPQHF. CDR3 sequence (DNA): TGTGCCTGGAGTGTGTATAGCAATCAGCCCCAGCATTTT.

In its sample, this clone was seen a few times. The V call is TRBV19, the J call TRBJ1-1; 8 bases fit TRBD1. The V segment lost 10 bases and the J segment 0 bases; nucleotides outside the gene matches: 4. The CDR3 covers 13 residues. Germline-derived CDR1 and CDR2 are LNHDA and SQIVND (reference sequence). This CDR3 reads CATGQGMNTEAFF. The CDR3 region has the DNA TGTGCCACCGGACAGGGAATGAACACTGAAGCTTTCTTT.

On this clone itself: The germline gene is not matched at one end of the junction; a read error may be the cause. The chain has TRBV7-7 and TRBJ2-2; D ambiguous. This CDR3 comprises 16 residues. Germline loops: CDR1 SSHAT, CDR2 FNYEAQ (reference sequence). CDR3 DNA: TGTGCTAGCAGCTTAGAGCCTGCGGTGAACACCGGGGAGCTGTTTTTT. It translates to CASSLEPAVNTGELFF. The whole variable domain, filled in from reference TRBV7-7 and TRBJ2-2, reads GAGVSQSPRYKVTKRGQDVTLRCDPISSHATLYWYQQALGQGPEFLTYFNYEAQPDKSGLPSDRFSAERPEGSISTLTIQRTEQRDSAMYRCASSLEPAVNTGELFFGEGSRLTVL.

This clone has a handful of counts. This chain uses TRBV5-5 with TRBJ1-6; TRBD1 matches 8 bases. Germline CDR1 is SGHKS and CDR2 is YYEKEE (reference sequence). This CDR3 has 15 residues. Losses at the gene ends were 4 bases for V and 14 bases for J; bases not matched to a gene: 14. CDR3 coding DNA: TGTGCCAGCAGCGGTGGACAGGGTACCTTTCTAGCCCTCCACTTT. Protein sequence: CASSGGQGTFLALHF.

CDR3 sequence: CASNGPGTGVGANVLTF. CDR3 coding DNA: TGTGCCAGCAACGGACCCGGGACAGGGGTGGGGGCCAACGTCCTGACTTTC. This sequence joins TRBV9 and TRBJ2-6; 10 nucleotides align to TRBD1. Germline assignment: CDR1 SGDLS and CDR2 YYNGEE. Trimming at V came to 6 bases and at J to 4 bases, leaving 10 bases not matched to a gene. The CDR3 is made up of 17 amino acids.

This clone was detected once. The rearrangement links TRBV14 to TRBJ2-3; 11 nucleotides line up with TRBD2. The length of the CDR3 is 16 residues. The germline gives CDR1 SGHDN, CDR2 FVKESK. V was clipped by 3 bases and J by 2 bases; unmatched bases: 4. The CDR3 sequence is CASSHLLAGDTDTQYF. CDR3 sequence (DNA): TGTGCCAGCAGCCACCTACTAGCGGGAGACACAGATACGCAGTATTTT.

The chain couples TRBV5-5 to TRBJ2-1; D might be TRBD2 (5 bases). The CDR3 length is 12 residues. Germline V gene sequence: CDR1 SGHKS, CDR2 YYEKEE (reference sequence). Trimming took 4 bases from V and 10 from J, leaving 12 bases between them. CDR3 sequence: CASSRNEGEQFF. CDR3 bases: TGTGCCAGCAGCCGAAACGAGGGAGAGCAGTTCTTC.

This clone has more than one count but fewer than ten. The chain has TRBV5-1 and TRBJ1-6; tentatively, D is TRBD1 (5 bases). Trimming took off 0 bases at V and 9 bases at J, with 16 bases between the two ends. This CDR3 spans 16 amino acids. Germline lookup yields CDR1 SGHRS and CDR2 YFSETQ. The CDR3 reads CASSLETPGQGSPLHF. CDR3 nucleotides: TGCGCCAGCAGCTTGGAAACACCAGGGCAGGGTTCACCCCTCCACTTT.

The rearrangement uses TRBV6-6 and TRBJ2-2; D possibly corresponds to TRBD1 (5 bases). Trimming removed 5 bases at V and 7 bases at J, with 11 bases between. The CDR3 totals 13 residues. The germline gives CDR1 MNHNY, CDR2 SVGAGI (reference sequence). The chain's CDR3 is CASSPQGNGELFF. CDR3 in DNA: TGTGCCAGCAGTCCTCAGGGCAACGGGGAGCTGTTTTTT.

This chain connects TRBV5-1 to TRBJ1-5; D possibly corresponds to TRBD1 (6 bases). Germline lookup yields CDR1 SGHRS and CDR2 YFSETQ. The CDR3 sequence is 16 residues long. Trimming stripped 1 base from V and 1 base from J, with 12 bases between. For the CDR3, the DNA is TGCGCCAGCAGCTTGAATCAGGGGCAAAGCAATCAGCCCCAGCATTTT. It is translated as CASSLNQGQSNQPQHF.

The chain employs TRBV9 and TRBJ1-1; D not certain. Germline assignment: CDR1 SGDLS and CDR2 YYNGEE. This CDR3 region has 15 residues. Trimming took 4 bases from V and 1 from J, leaving 14 bases between them. The CDR3 here is CASSPGPERNTEAFF. CDR3 nucleotide sequence: TGTGCCAGCAGCCCCGGTCCTGAGAGGAACACTGAAGCTTTCTTT.

This clone is labeled large. The V and J genes are TRBV7-9 and TRBJ1-3; 9 bases fit TRBD1. The junction had 6 bases not matched to a gene; V was cut back by 5 bases and J by 7 bases. The CDR3 consists of 14 residues. Germline V gene data show CDR1 as SEHNR and CDR2 as FQNEAQ (reference sequence). CDR3 DNA: TGTGCCAGCAGCCCCCGGGACAGGGCGAACACCATATATTTT. This gives the protein CASSPRDRANTIYF. The whole variable domain, filled in from reference TRBV7-9 and TRBJ1-3, reads DTGVSQNPRHKITKRGQNVTFRCDPISEHNRLYWYRQTLGQGPEFLTYFQNEAQLEKSRLLSDRFSAERPKGSFSTLEIQRTEQGDSAMYLCASSPRDRANTIYFGEGSWLTVV.

The sample holds one count of this clone. The chain uses TRBV7-2 and TRBJ2-3, with D possibly being TRBD1 (6 bases). V dropped 4 bases and J dropped 10 bases, with 15 bases sitting between them. The CDR3 is 13 amino acids. From germline, CDR1 is SGHTA and CDR2 FQGNSA. Here the CDR3 DNA reads TGTGCCAGCAGCTCACAGGGTTGGGATGCGCAGTATTTT. Residues: CASSSQGWDAQYF. Looking up the rest from reference TRBV7-2 and TRBJ2-3 gives the full variable domain: GAGVSQSPSNKVTEKGKDVELRCDPISGHTALYWYRQSLGQGLEFLIYFQGNSAPDKSGLPSDRFSAERTGGSVSTLTIQRTQQEDSAVYLCASSSQGWDAQYFGPGTRLTVL.

The chain joins TRBV6-4 to TRBJ2-1, with a weak D call TRBD2 (5 bases). The length of the CDR3 is 12 residues. The germline CDR1 and CDR2 sequences are MRHNA and SNTAGT. V was pared by 6 bases and J by 9 bases, with 12 bases between. The CDR3 protein is CASSLLVGEQFF. CDR3 DNA sequence: TGTGCCAGCAGCCTACTAGTGGGTGAGCAGTTCTTC.

This clone showed up just once. This sequence joins TRBV30 and TRBJ2-6; the D is unclear. The CDR3 covers 17 residues. Germline-derived CDR1 and CDR2 are GTSNPN and SVGIG (reference sequence). Trimming shortened V by 3 bases and J by 2 bases, and 17 bases separated the two germline ends. The CDR3 nucleotides are TGTGCCTGGAGAAGTGGAGTTTTCCTAACTGGGGCCAACGTCCTGACTTTC. This codes for CAWRSGVFLTGANVLTF.

The chain uses TRBV7-9 and TRBJ2-1; TRBD2 agrees at 8 bases. Losses at the gene ends were 3 bases for V and 7 bases for J; bases not matched to a gene: 5. In germline, CDR1 is SEHNR, CDR2 FQNEAQ (reference sequence). CDR3 size: 14 residues. CDR3 loop: CASSFRGGPNEQFF. For the CDR3, the DNA is TGTGCCAGCAGCTTCCGGGGGGGCCCGAATGAGCAGTTCTTC.

This chain joins TRBV28 and TRBJ2-7; D perhaps matches TRBD2 (6 bases). CDR3 length equals 16 residues. V was clipped by 6 bases and J by 5 bases, with 23 bases between them. Germline lookup yields CDR1 MDHEN and CDR2 SYDVKM. This CDR3 reads CASSVNLGGAFNEQYV. The CDR3 DNA reads as TGTGCCAGCAGCGTCAACTTAGGCGGGGCTTTTAACGAGCAGTACGTC.

The J gene is TRBJ2-7, the V gene TRBV7-9, with a tentative D call TRBD2 (6 bases). Germline assignment: CDR1 SEHNR and CDR2 FQNEAQ (reference sequence). The CDR3 totals 12 residues. V gave up 4 bases and J gave up 5 bases, with 9 bases separating them. As DNA, the CDR3 is TGTGCCAGCAGCTCACGGGGGAACGAGCAGTACGTC. Translating gives CASSSRGNEQYV.

The chain's CDR3 is CASSFSENTEAFF. The DNA for the CDR3 is TGCGCCAGCAGCTTTTCAGAGAACACTGAAGCTTTCTTT. The V and J genes are TRBV5-1 and TRBJ1-1, with unresolved D. Trimming removed 2 bases at V and 1 base at J, with 6 bases between. This CDR3 is built from 13 residues. Germline-derived CDR1 and CDR2 are SGHRS and YFSETQ.